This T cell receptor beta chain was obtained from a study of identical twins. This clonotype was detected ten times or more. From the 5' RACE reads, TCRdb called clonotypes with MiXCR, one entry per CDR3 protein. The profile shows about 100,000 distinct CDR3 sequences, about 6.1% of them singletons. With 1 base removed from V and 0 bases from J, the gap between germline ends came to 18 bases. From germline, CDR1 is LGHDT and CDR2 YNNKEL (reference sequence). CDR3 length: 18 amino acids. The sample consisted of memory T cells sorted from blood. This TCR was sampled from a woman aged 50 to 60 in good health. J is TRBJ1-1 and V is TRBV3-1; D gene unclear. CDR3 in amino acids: CASSQVFLPGLMNTEAFF. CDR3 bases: TGTGCCAGCAGCCAAGTCTTTTTGCCAGGCCTCATGAACACTGAAGCTTTCTTT.